This is a list of T cell receptor beta chains from one sample in a study of OX40 agonist ivuxolimab in advanced cancers. Sequencing used immunoSEQ multiplex PCR; TCRdb keeps in-frame clones, though not all of them. In the table there are around 87,000 clones, 94% of which are singletons. The specimen was CD4+ or CD8+ T cells sorted from blood, collected in a trial of the OX40 agonist ivuxolimab. The receptor source for this set is an adult with an advanced solid tumor such as melanoma, head and neck, liver or kidney cancer. Each CDR3 is given with its conserved first and last residue. D genes are given only for firm matches. Clone sizes are given selectively: once, few, many, or a class where the clone is expanded.

V	D	size	J	CDR3	DNA
TRBV27	TRBD2	NA	TRBJ2-1	CASSFGGGAYNEQFF	TGTGCCAGCAGTTTCGGGGGAGGGGCTTACAATGAGCAGTTCTTC
TRBV5-4	NA	NA	TRBJ2-7	CASRFDQTWDEQYF	TGTGCCAGCAGATTCGACCAAACATGGGATGAGCAGTACTTC
TRBV30	NA	NA	TRBJ1-5	CAWTPGGNQPQHF	TGTGCCTGGACCCCAGGCGGCAATCAGCCCCAGCATTTT
TRBV5-1	TRBD2	NA	TRBJ2-1	CASSLETSGMDEQFF	TGCGCCAGCAGCTTGGAGACTAGCGGGATGGATGAGCAGTTCTTC
TRBV5-6	NA	NA	TRBJ2-7	CASSLGWSPLSYEQYF	TGTGCCAGCAGCTTGGGGTGGAGTCCCCTCTCCTACGAGCAGTACTTC
TRBV2	NA	NA	TRBJ1-1	CASSEGRVTGNTEAFF	TGTGCCAGCAGTGAAGGTAGGGTTACAGGGAACACTGAAGCTTTCTTT
TRBV28	TRBD1	NA	TRBJ1-5	CASRDPGQGPYSNQPQHF	TGTGCCAGCAGGGATCCGGGACAGGGACCTTATAGCAATCAGCCCCAGCATTTT
TRBV10-3	NA	once	TRBJ1-1	CAISESGLEAFF	TGTGCCATCAGTGAGTCGGGGTTAGAAGCTTTCTTT
TRBV7-9	TRBD2	NA	TRBJ2-1	CASSPGTSGSYNEQFF	TGTGCCAGCAGCCCGGGGACTAGCGGGAGCTACAATGAGCAGTTCTTC
TRBV14	NA	NA	TRBJ2-5	CASSQDQLFWETQYF	TGTGCCAGCAGCCAAGATCAATTATTCTGGGAGACCCAGTACTTC
TRBV23-1	NA	NA	TRBJ1-2	CASSHLKTGTVYGYTF	TGCGCCAGCAGTCACCTAAAAACCGGGACGGTGTATGGCTACACCTTC
TRBV2	TRBD1	NA	TRBJ2-3	CATLPRQGANTDTQYF	TGTGCCACTTTACCCCGACAGGGGGCTAATACAGATACGCAGTATTTT
TRBV7-8	TRBD1	NA	TRBJ2-5	CASSLVETGGQETQYF	TGTGCCAGCAGCTTAGTCGAGACAGGGGGTCAAGAGACCCAGTACTTC
TRBV7-8	NA	NA	TRBJ1-1	CASSRSGLTEAFF	TGTGCCAGCAGCCGATCGGGTCTCACTGAAGCTTTCTTT
TRBV18	TRBD2	NA	TRBJ2-7	CASSPISGGDSYEQYF	TGTGCCAGCTCACCAATTTCGGGGGGGGACTCCTACGAGCAGTACTTC
TRBV27	NA	NA	TRBJ1-1	CASSLKSTLGTEAFF	TGTGCCAGCAGTTTAAAGTCAACCCTGGGGACTGAAGCTTTCTTT
TRBV4-1	NA	NA	TRBJ2-1	CASSHEGPPSSYNEQFF	TGCGCCAGCAGCCACGAGGGGCCCCCGAGCTCCTACAATGAGCAGTTCTTC
TRBV19	TRBD1	NA	TRBJ1-2	CASSILQGEPNGYTF	TGTGCCAGTAGTATCTTGCAGGGGGAGCCTAATGGCTACACCTTC
TRBV6-6	TRBD1	NA	TRBJ2-7	CASISARGQGIYEQYF	TGTGCCAGCATTTCTGCAAGGGGACAGGGGATCTACGAGCAGTACTTC
TRBV27	TRBD2	medium-sized	TRBJ2-7	CASSSWTRTYEQYF	TGTGCCAGCAGTTCCTGGACTAGAACCTACGAGCAGTACTTC
TRBV29-1	NA	NA	TRBJ2-4	CSVRYGNDIQYF	TGCAGCGTTCGCTATGGTAATGACATTCAGTACTTC
TRBV29-1	TRBD2	NA	TRBJ2-1	CSVTGTSGGSSYNEQFF	TGCAGCGTTACCGGGACTAGCGGGGGAAGCTCCTACAATGAGCAGTTCTTC
TRBV27	NA	NA	TRBJ2-7	CASSLSGYREQYF	TGTGCCAGCAGTTTAAGCGGGTATCGCGAGCAGTACTTC
TRBV4-1	TRBD2	NA	TRBJ2-3	CASSLQEGREDPDTQYF	TGCGCCAGCAGCCTCCAGGAGGGGAGGGAAGATCCAGATACGCAGTATTTT
TRBV5-1	TRBD2	NA	TRBJ2-7	CASSFTSGEQYF	TGCGCCAGCAGCTTCACTAGCGGCGAGCAGTACTTC
TRBV4-3	TRBD1	NA	TRBJ2-6	CASSQDRGPSGANVLTF	TGCGCCAGCAGCCAAGATAGGGGGCCCTCTGGGGCCAACGTCCTGACTTTC
TRBV27	NA	few	TRBJ2-7	CASSLTGIGIHEQYF	TGTGCCAGCAGTTTAACCGGTATAGGGATCCACGAGCAGTACTTC
TRBV2	NA	NA	TRBJ2-3	CASMGYTQYF	TGTGCCAGCATGGGCTATACGCAGTATTTT
TRBV7-9	NA	NA	TRBJ2-2	CASSLVWGETGELFF	TGTGCCAGCAGCTTAGTTTGGGGAGAGACCGGGGAGCTGTTTTTT
TRBV19	TRBD1	NA	TRBJ1-2	CASTTGERRIYGYTF	TGTGCCAGCACCACAGGGGAAAGGCGCATCTATGGCTACACCTTC
TRBV5-1	TRBD2	NA	TRBJ2-7	CASSLLGASGGADEQYF	TGCGCCAGCAGCTTACTCGGGGCTAGCGGGGGGGCTGACGAGCAGTACTTC
TRBV27	TRBD1	NA	TRBJ1-5	CASSLYGQGNNQPQHF	TGTGCCAGCAGTTTATATGGACAGGGCAACAATCAGCCCCAGCATTTT
TRBV27	NA	NA	TRBJ2-3	CASSFADTQYF	TGTGCCAGCAGTTTCGCCGATACGCAGTATTTT
TRBV5-1	TRBD2	NA	TRBJ2-3	CASSLGVLAGVGTDTQYF	TGCGCCAGCAGCTTAGGGGTCCTAGCGGGAGTGGGCACAGATACGCAGTATTTT
TRBV30	TRBD2	NA	TRBJ2-7	CAWSVGTGTSADYEQYF	TGTGCCTGGAGTGTAGGGACCGGGACTAGCGCTGACTACGAGCAGTACTTC
TRBV7-2	NA	NA	TRBJ2-3	CASSLVRRGTDTQYF	TGTGCCAGCAGCTTAGTGAGGAGAGGCACAGATACGCAGTATTTT
TRBV5-4	NA	once	TRBJ1-1	CASSFYPNTEAFF	TGTGCCAGCAGCTTTTACCCGAACACTGAAGCTTTCTTT
TRBV19	NA	NA	TRBJ1-1	CASSSGRVGANTEAFF	TGTGCCAGTAGCTCTGGGAGGGTAGGAGCGAACACTGAAGCTTTCTTT
TRBV9	TRBD2	NA	TRBJ2-3	CASSGTSGGTDTQYF	TGTGCCAGCAGCGGGACTAGCGGGGGCACAGATACGCAGTATTTT
TRBV30	NA	NA	TRBJ1-5	CAWSEGNQPQHF	TGTGCCTGGAGTGAGGGGAATCAGCCCCAGCATTTT
TRBV6-5	TRBD2	NA	TRBJ2-5	CASNSIGGQETQYF	TGTGCCAGCAACTCCATCGGGGGGCAAGAGACCCAGTACTTC
TRBV18	NA	NA	TRBJ1-2	CASSPSRGDYGYTF	TGTGCCAGCTCACCGAGTAGGGGGGACTATGGCTACACCTTC
TRBV6-5	NA	NA	TRBJ2-7	CASSQPDGYEQYF	TGTGCCAGCAGTCAGCCGGACGGCTACGAGCAGTACTTC
TRBV5-1	NA	NA	TRBJ1-2	CASSLDGGYTF	TGCGCCAGCAGCTTGGACGGGGGCTACACCTTC
TRBV5-6	TRBD1	NA	TRBJ1-6	CASSWGTAPSAPLHF	TGTGCCAGCAGCTGGGGGACAGCCCCTTCGGCACCCCTCCACTTT
TRBV6-1	TRBD2	NA	TRBJ2-1	CASSASGGRNEQFF	TGTGCCAGCAGTGCATCGGGAGGGAGGAATGAGCAGTTCTTC
TRBV11-2	NA	NA	TRBJ1-2	CASSSPGRVYGYTF	TGTGCCAGCAGCTCCCCCGGGCGGGTCTATGGCTACACCTTC
TRBV6-5	NA	once	TRBJ2-1	CASSYSSEWFF	TGTGCCAGCAGTTACTCGAGTGAATGGTTCTTC
TRBV9	TRBD2	NA	TRBJ2-1	CASSVEGSGGASLNEQFF	TGTGCCAGCAGCGTAGAGGGTAGCGGGGGGGCCTCCCTAAATGAGCAGTTCTTC
TRBV28	TRBD2	NA	TRBJ2-7	CASSLAGVNEQYF	TGTGCCAGCAGTTTAGCGGGGGTTAACGAGCAGTACTTC
TRBV30	NA	NA	TRBJ1-5	CAWSQDSNQPQHF	TGTGCCTGGAGTCAGGATAGCAATCAGCCCCAGCATTTT
TRBV29-1	NA	NA	TRBJ2-7	CSGQGGTSYEQYF	TGCAGCGGTCAAGGCGGGACATCCTACGAGCAGTACTTC
TRBV7-9	NA	NA	TRBJ2-1	CASDLRSYNEQFF	TGTGCCAGCGACTTGCGCTCCTACAATGAGCAGTTCTTC